The next 27 T cell receptor beta chains were all read from a single sample in a study of cytomegalovirus exposure and HLA in healthy donors. Measured with immunoSEQ multiplex PCR; TCRdb has only the in-frame clones, and not every one. The data contain about 360,000 clones, more than 80% of them singletons. Material: PBMCs. These receptors were taken from a woman younger than 30 in good health and CMV-seronegative.

The chain links TRBV27 to TRBJ2-7; 11 nucleotides agree with TRBD1. The V segment lost 3 bases and the J segment 4 bases; nucleotides outside the gene matches: 14. The CDR3 covers 18 residues. Germline lookup yields CDR1 MNHEY and CDR2 SMNVEV (reference sequence). The CDR3 reads CASSFTAGTGGPLYEQYF. For the CDR3, the DNA is TGTGCCAGCAGTTTCACTGCCGGGACAGGGGGTCCCCTATACGAGCAGTACTTC.

The CDR3 region has the DNA TGTGCCAGCAGTCACGGAGCGAACACCGGGGAGCTGTTTTTT. Translation gives CASSHGANTGELFF. This rearrangement joins TRBV6-5 to TRBJ2-2, with unresolved D. Germline CDR1 reads MNHEY; CDR2 reads SVGAGI. Deletions cut 5 bases from V and 0 bases from J, with 7 bases between. CDR3 size: 14 residues.

In its sample, this clone was seen once. The V gene is TRBV27, the J gene TRBJ2-3; TRBD2 agrees at 10 bases. Germline loops: CDR1 MNHEY, CDR2 SMNVEV (reference sequence). The CDR3 is 14 residues long. Unmatched junction bases numbered 0, after V lost 2 bases and J lost 4 bases. The DNA of the CDR3 is TGTGCCAGCAGTTTAAGCGGGAGGGCAGATACGCAGTATTTT. It is translated as CASSLSGRADTQYF.

This clone was recorded a few times. This chain uses TRBV5-1 with TRBJ1-2; 8 positions agree with TRBD1. Trimming cost V 4 bases and J 3 bases; bases outside gene matches: 5. The CDR3 is 14 amino acids. Germline V gene lookup returns CDR1 SGHRS and CDR2 YFSETQ. The CDR3, as DNA: TGCGCCAGCAGCCCCGGACAGGGATACTATGGCTACACCTTC. Encoded protein: CASSPGQGYYGYTF.

The chain uses TRBV10-3 and TRBJ2-1; 9 nucleotides agree with TRBD2. The CDR3 extends over 21 amino acids. Germline trimming cut 2 bases from V and 0 bases from J; bases unmatched to any gene: 17. Germline V CDR1 and CDR2: ENHRY, SYGVKD. CDR3 sequence reads: CAISEPPVVAGEGSSYNEQFF. The CDR3 nucleotides are TGTGCCATCAGTGAGCCCCCCGTGGTAGCGGGAGAGGGGAGCTCCTACAATGAGCAGTTCTTC.

This chain uses TRBV28 with TRBJ1-5, with a possible D match to TRBD1 (5 bases). Germline loops: CDR1 MDHEN, CDR2 SYDVKM. Between the trimmed V and J ends, which lost 2 bases and 6 bases, there was a span of 11 bases. This CDR3 is built from 14 residues. CDR3 nucleotides: TGTGCCAGCAGTTTACCAGGGTTGGGTCAGCCCCAGCATTTT. This codes for CASSLPGLGQPQHF.

The V and J genes are TRBV6-4 and TRBJ2-7, with 7 bases that match TRBD1. The CDR3 totals 15 residues. After removal of 6 bases from V and 2 bases from J, the junction contained 10 bases not matched to a gene. Looked up from germline, CDR1 is MRHNA and CDR2 is SNTAGT. CDR3 sequence reads: CASRPGQERPYEQYF. CDR3 DNA sequence: TGTGCCAGCAGACCCGGACAGGAACGTCCCTACGAGCAGTACTTC.

The rearrangement links TRBV9 to TRBJ2-2, with TRBD1 matching 10 bases. The CDR3 spans 15 residues. J gave up 7 bases and V 4 bases, and 7 bases lay outside the gene matches. Germline V gives CDR1 SGDLS, CDR2 YYNGEE. CDR3 sequence: CASSTRQGAFGELFF. As DNA, the CDR3 is TGTGCCAGCAGCACCCGACAGGGGGCTTTCGGGGAGCTGTTTTTT.

This clone was recorded once. The chain is built from TRBV21-1 and TRBJ2-1; no check of the table's D call, TRBD1, against the DNA was made. TRBV21-1 is a documented pseudogene. The length of the CDR3 is 15 residues. For the CDR3, the DNA is TGTGCCAGCAGCAAAACAGGGGGCCGGGACAATGAGCAGTTCTTC. Translating gives CASSKTGGRDNEQFF.

Only one count was recorded for this clone. This rearrangement joins TRBV9 to TRBJ2-1, with 7 bases identical to TRBD2. CDR1 SGDLS and CDR2 YYNGEE come from the germline V gene. The CDR3 length is 19 residues. V lost 0 bases to trimming and J lost 0 bases; unmatched junction nucleotides: 12. CDR3 region: CASSVGWGGSGISYNEQFF. In DNA, the CDR3 is TGTGCCAGCAGCGTAGGGTGGGGGGGTAGCGGCATCTCCTACAATGAGCAGTTCTTC.

The V gene is TRBV4-1, the J gene TRBJ2-5, with a weak D call TRBD1 (6 bases). Trimming pared 3 bases from V and 5 bases from J, leaving 16 bases between. Per the germline V gene, CDR1 is MGHRA and CDR2 is YSYEKL. The CDR3 is 15 residues long. CDR3 nucleotides: TGCGCCAGCAGCCAGACCCTACAGGGAACGGAGACCCAGTACTTC. It encodes CASSQTLQGTETQYF.

A few counts support this clone. Different DNA sequences within this sample yield the same CDR3. The chain employs TRBV5-1 and TRBJ2-7; maybe TRBD1 (5 bases). CDR3 length: 15 amino acids. V lost 3 bases and J lost 1, with 14 bases in between. Germline loops: CDR1 SGHRS, CDR2 YFSETQ. For the CDR3, the DNA is TGCGCCAGCAGCTATCACCCAAGGGGTTCCTACGAGCAGTACTTC. Protein: CASSYHPRGSYEQYF.

The chain recombines TRBV5-1 with TRBJ2-2, with 10 bases identical to TRBD2. J lost 7 bases, V lost 2 bases, and 8 bases had no gene match. The CDR3 covers 16 residues. Looked up from germline, CDR1 is SGHRS and CDR2 is YFSETQ. The CDR3 is CASSLNLAGASGELFF. In nucleotides, the CDR3 is TGCGCCAGCAGCTTAAATCTAGCGGGAGCGAGCGGGGAGCTGTTTTTT.

The rearrangement uses TRBV4-1 and TRBJ2-1; D is unclear. Per the germline V gene, CDR1 is MGHRA and CDR2 is YSYEKL. V dropped 1 base and J dropped 6 bases, with 7 bases sitting between them. The CDR3 has 13 residues. This CDR3 reads CASSQGPVNEQFF. The CDR3 DNA reads TGCGCCAGCAGCCAAGGTCCAGTCAATGAGCAGTTCTTC.

This sequence joins TRBV19 and TRBJ2-5; 9 bases match TRBD1. The J segment lost 5 bases and the V segment lost 3 bases, leaving 4 bases of the junction unmatched. Germline loops: CDR1 LNHDA, CDR2 SQIVND (reference sequence). The CDR3 loop spans 14 amino acids. The CDR3 DNA sequence: TGTGCCAGTAGTATGGTGGGACAGGGCGAGACCCAGTACTTC. Translated, it gives CASSMVGQGETQYF.

V gene TRBV7-3 combines with J gene TRBJ2-3, with 9 bases fitting TRBD1. With 5 bases clipped from V and 5 bases from J, the junction kept 17 bases outside the gene matches. The CDR3 runs 18 residues. The germline CDR1 and CDR2 sequences are SGHTA and FQGTGA. CDR3 in DNA: TGTGCCAGCAGCCCATCCAAGTATCCGGGACAGGGAGGAGATACGCAGTATTTT. The encoded protein is CASSPSKYPGQGGDTQYF.

The rearrangement uses TRBV28 and TRBJ1-1; D perhaps matches TRBD1 (6 bases). Germline CDR1 is MDHEN and CDR2 is SYDVKM. This CDR3 contains 20 residues. Trimming left V 6 bases short and J 0 bases short, with 29 bases between. The CDR3 reads CASSGLGINAGARMNTEAFF. In DNA, the CDR3 is TGTGCCAGCAGCGGACTCGGGATAAACGCAGGGGCCCGTATGAACACTGAAGCTTTCTTT.

This clone has just a few counts. The chain couples TRBV18 to TRBJ2-1; TRBD1 agrees at 9 bases. The J segment lost 9 bases and the V segment lost 2 bases, leaving 11 bases of the junction unmatched. This CDR3 spans 16 amino acids. The germline CDR1 and CDR2 sequences are KGHSH and LQKENI. The CDR3 nucleotides are TGTGCCAGCTCACCAAAGACGGACAGGGGAGGGAGTGAGCAGTTCTTC. This encodes CASSPKTDRGGSEQFF. Looking up the rest from reference TRBV18 and TRBJ2-1 gives the full variable domain: NAGVMQNPRHLVRRRGQEARLRCSPMKGHSHVYWYRQLPEEGLKFMVYLQKENIIDESGMPKERFSAEFPKEGPSILRIQQVVRGDSAAYFCASSPKTDRGGSEQFFGPGTRLTVL.

The chain uses TRBV6-1 and TRBJ1-5; possible D gene TRBD1, 6 bases. The CDR3 is 15 amino acids. V lost 6 bases to trimming and J lost 4 bases, with 16 bases between them. The V gene's germline CDR1 is MNHNS and CDR2 SASEGT. The CDR3 DNA sequence: TGTGCCAGCAGCGGCGGGGGGCCACGGAATCAGCCCCAGCATTTT. Translated, it gives CASSGGGPRNQPQHF.

The chain is built from TRBV6-1 and TRBJ2-6, with 9 bases fitting TRBD1. Germline CDR1 is MNHNS and CDR2 is SASEGT. This CDR3 has 15 residues. V was pared by 10 bases and J by 1 base, with 5 bases of the junction left unmatched. CDR3 loop: CAIRQGGSGANVLTF. The CDR3 region has the DNA TGTGCCATCAGACAGGGGGGTTCTGGGGCCAACGTCCTGACTTTC.

The rearrangement uses TRBV5-4 and TRBJ2-7; 7 bases match TRBD1. Germline CDR1 reads SGHNT; CDR2 reads YYREEE (reference sequence). Losses at the gene ends were 0 bases for V and 6 bases for J; bases not matched to a gene: 6. The CDR3 extends over 14 amino acids. CDR3 coding DNA: TGTGCCAGCAGCTTGGTGCAGGGGGAGCCCGAGCAGTACTTC. Amino acids: CASSLVQGEPEQYF.

This clone was seen once. V and J are TRBV9 and TRBJ1-1; TRBD1 matches at 7 bases. V lost 3 bases to trimming and J lost 4 bases; unmatched junction nucleotides: 9. Germline CDR1 and CDR2: SGDLS and YYNGEE. This CDR3 has 15 amino acids. The CDR3 here is CASSDHQGVSTEAFF. CDR3 DNA: TGTGCCAGCAGCGATCACCAGGGGGTGAGCACTGAAGCTTTCTTT.

This clone appeared once. This chain joins TRBV19 and TRBJ1-2; tentatively, D is TRBD1 (5 bases). Germline lookup yields CDR1 LNHDA and CDR2 SQIVND (reference sequence). V gave up 6 bases and J gave up 0 bases, with 5 bases separating them. CDR3 length: 12 residues. The CDR3 DNA reads as TGTGCCAGTAGGACAGCTAACTATGGCTACACCTTC. This codes for CASRTANYGYTF.

The chain employs TRBV5-4 and TRBJ2-1; 9 nucleotides agree with TRBD1. Per germline, CDR1 SGHNT and CDR2 YYREEE (reference sequence). CDR3 size: 15 residues. The V gene end was trimmed by 2 bases and the J gene end by 9 bases; junction bases not matched to a gene: 9. The CDR3: CASSLLTGGGGEQFF. For the CDR3, the DNA is TGTGCCAGCAGCTTATTAACAGGGGGCGGGGGTGAGCAGTTCTTC.

The V gene is TRBV25-1, the J gene TRBJ1-5; 9 nucleotides match TRBD1. This CDR3 contains 15 residues. In germline, CDR1 is MGHDK, CDR2 SYGVNS. The trim removed 5 bases at V and 4 bases at J, leaving 6 bases unmatched. The CDR3 coding sequence is TGTGCCAGCAGTCCGACAGGGGGACCAAATCAGCCCCAGCATTTT. It specifies CASSPTGGPNQPQHF.

The CDR3 sequence: CASSEFQYTEAFF. DNA of the CDR3: TGTGCCAGCAGTGAGTTTCAATACACTGAAGCTTTCTTT. The chain recombines TRBV2 with TRBJ1-1, with D uncertain. The V end was cut by 3 bases, the J end by 3 bases, with 8 bases between. The CDR3 consists of 13 residues. CDR1 and CDR2 from the germline V gene are SNHLY and FYNNEI.

This rearrangement joins TRBV4-1 to TRBJ2-7, with D possibly being TRBD1 (5 bases). Germline V gene data show CDR1 as MGHRA and CDR2 as YSYEKL. The CDR3 spans 15 residues. Trimming removed 1 base at V and 5 bases at J, with 15 bases between. The CDR3: CASSQGPGYIDEQYF. CDR3 nucleotide sequence: TGCGCCAGCAGCCAAGGCCCAGGGTATATAGACGAGCAGTACTTC.